What follows is one T cell receptor (beta chain) and its context. Its specific antigen is unknown. Base qualities are not provided; no much larger clone lies one nucleotide away. The library was generated by PCR. Data came from an Illumina HiSeq 4000. High-throughput sequencing was used to profile the CDR3 region of the TCR beta-chain in every patient. The authors processed their data as follows. The researchers built a classifier to tell apart papillary thyroid cancer patients with distant metastasis, based on CDR3 differences among clinicopathological groups. The Shannon index was used to measure repertoire diversity, and the Morisita-Horn index was used to measure how similar tumor and blood repertoires were. TCRdb applied fastp at Q25 and MiXCR to the public reads, then kept only in-frame beta chains. TCRdb, not the authors, supplied the V and J calls. The sample table shows roughly 25,000 clones, and under 15% are seen once. Over 4% of the sample goes to the ten largest clones.

The source of the sample is a study of metastatic and nonmetastatic thyroid tumors (TCRdb year 2020). For the wider study: Repertoires were compared across peripheral blood and tumor or nodule tissue samples from malignant and benign thyroid patients.

No treatment had been received by any patient before thyroid surgery. Using T-cell receptor beta sequencing, the researchers looked back retrospectively at clinical samples from patients, gathered between about 2012 and 2018. Broader findings and caveats from the paper: In both blood and tumor samples, TCR beta diversity was reported to be significantly higher in malignant tumors than in benign nodules.

The CDR3, cysteine through phenylalanine, is 15 amino acids long. Only the CDR3 portion is preserved as DNA: 45 bases, with reading frame beginning at the first base. Sequences SGHAT (CDR1) and FQNNGV (CDR2) are obtained from the germline V gene. The germline ends are 8 bases apart after V is trimmed by 5 bases and J by 0 bases. The sequence links TRBV11-2 to TRBJ2-6; no D gene can be assigned with confidence. This sequence originates from a female donor with papillary thyroid cancer or a benign thyroid nodule (not recorded which). Some clones in this sample may be carry-over from other donors' samples. Source material: blood. CDR3 loop: CASSGQVSGANVLTF. The DNA sequence is given as TGTGCCAGCAGCGGGCAGGTCTCTGGGGCCAACGTCCTGACTTTC.